This TCR beta chain was recorded in a study of T cells in Graves' hyperthyroidism and ophthalmopathy. Study information: The blood sample was taken at first diagnosis, before treatment began. Study-wide results and limits: Clonotypes that were expanded in thyroid above 0.001 mostly appeared in blood too.

This CDR3 is 14 amino acids long. V was shortened by 0 bases and J by 4 bases, with 10 bases between the two germline ends. Germline V gives CDR1 SGDLS, CDR2 YYNGEE. This clonotype was observed many times. As yet, its antigen is unknown. There were TCR beta CDR3 regions amplified from RNA transcripts. Carried out on the TCR CDR3, a first-round RT-PCR used the HTBI primer set. Using its own MiXCR run on the multiplex PCR reads, TCRdb lists one record per CDR3 protein. The data contain 300,000 to 450,000 distinct CDR3 sequences, more than 14% of them singletons. Exclusion of patients followed from uncontrolled infection, other autoimmune disease, pregnancy or lactation.

Sequencing was performed on blood. The chain carries TRBV9 and TRBJ1-1; D gene ambiguous. The clonotype originates from a woman aged 25 to 39 with Graves' ophthalmopathy. DNA of the CDR3: TGTGCCAGCAGCGTAGGATGGGGTGTCACTGAAGCTTTCTTT. Encoded protein: CASSVGWGVTEAFF.